These 23 T cell receptor beta chains came from one sample sequenced in a study of PD-1 blockade in classical Hodgkin lymphoma. Assay used: immunoSEQ multiplex PCR; TCRdb lists only in-frame clones, some missing. This table holds approximately 28,000 clones, roughly four fifths found once. The time point here: cycle 4 day 1 (C4D1), after 5 to 7 weeks of nivolumab. Following autologous stem cell transplantation, relapse occurred in every patient, and exposure to brentuximab vedotin varied. By magnetic negative selection, CD4+ T cells were purified from thawed PBMCs. Sequencing used CD4+ T cells from blood, obtained before the fourth cycle of nivolumab. The receptors shown here come from a human donor with classical Hodgkin lymphoma.

The genes are TRBV1 and TRBJ2-2; the table's TRBD1 call for D was not verified on the DNA. TRBV1 has pseudogene status. The CDR3 totals 19 residues. The CDR3 DNA follows: TGCACCAGCAGCCGAAAACACAAACGGGACAGTCGAAACACCGGGGAGCTGTTTTTT. Its protein is CTSSRKHKRDSRNTGELFF.

About this clone itself: A junction boundary mismatches the germline segment, possibly from a read error. The sample holds other DNA sequences that translate to the same CDR3. The chain recombines TRBV7-2 with TRBJ1-5, with 8 nucleotides matching TRBD1. Germline CDR1 reads SGHTA; CDR2 reads FQGNSA. The CDR3 runs 15 residues. The CDR3 DNA reads TGCGCCAGCAGCTCCGGACAGGGAAGAAATCAGCCCCAGCATTTT. This encodes CASSSGQGRNQPQHF.

V usage is TRBV6-1 and J usage is TRBJ2-3; 12 bases are shared with TRBD2. There are 17 residues in the CDR3. Germline loops: CDR1 MNHNS, CDR2 SASEGT. V was clipped by 3 bases and J by 3 bases; unmatched bases: 7. This CDR3 reads CASSDRLAGAFTDTQYF. DNA of the CDR3: TGTGCCAGCAGTGACCGACTAGCGGGAGCTTTTACAGATACGCAGTATTTT.

This rearrangement joins TRBV28 to TRBJ2-1; D ambiguous. Germline loops: CDR1 MDHEN, CDR2 SYDVKM. The CDR3 loop spans 14 amino acids. Trimming shortened V by 4 bases and J by 3 bases, and 10 bases separated the two germline ends. The CDR3 sequence is CASSYRHLYNEQFF. DNA of the CDR3: TGTGCCAGCAGTTACCGACACCTCTACAATGAGCAGTTCTTC.

V gene TRBV6-1 combines with J gene TRBJ1-4; weak D call: TRBD1 (5 bases). This CDR3 comprises 14 residues. From germline, CDR1 is MNHNS and CDR2 SASEGT. V lost 4 bases and J lost 7, with 13 bases in between. CDR3 bases: TGTGCCAGCAGTGTAAGAGGAACAGGTGAAAAACTGTTTTTT. Translating it yields CASSVRGTGEKLFF.

The CDR3 DNA sequence: TGTGCCAGCAGCTTCGGGGGGGGTGGCTACACCTTC. The encoded protein is CASSFGGGGYTF. The chain couples TRBV7-2 to TRBJ1-2; D possibly corresponds to TRBD1 (5 bases). V was cut by 3 bases and J by 7 bases, with 9 bases left in between. Germline CDR1 reads SGHTA; CDR2 reads FQGNSA. There are 12 residues in the CDR3.

This chain uses TRBV6-1 with TRBJ2-2, with D possibly matching TRBD2 (5 bases). Germline V CDR1 and CDR2: MNHNS, SASEGT. CDR3 size: 15 residues. V lost 5 bases and J lost 1, with 11 bases in between. Here the CDR3 reads CASSLTRGNTGELFF. As DNA, the CDR3 is TGTGCCAGCAGTTTAACCCGGGGGAACACCGGGGAGCTGTTTTTT.

The J gene is TRBJ1-4, the V gene TRBV9, with 9 bases fitting TRBD1. CDR1 and CDR2 from the germline V gene are SGDLS and YYNGEE. V trimming: 0 bases; J trimming: 10 bases; junction bases outside the gene matches: 10. CDR3 length: 16 amino acids. Written as DNA, the CDR3 is TGTGCCAGCAGCGTAGCTCCGGGGGGACAGGGTTTAAAACTGTTTTTT. Translation gives CASSVAPGGQGLKLFF.

The rearrangement links TRBV5-6 to TRBJ2-7; 9 positions agree with TRBD1. There are 15 residues in the CDR3. CDR1 SGHDT and CDR2 YYEEEE come from the germline V gene. V was pared by 5 bases and J by 4 bases, with 10 bases of the junction left unmatched. The CDR3 DNA follows: TGTGCCAGCAGACTGGGGGGACAGGGAGGTTACGAGCAGTACTTC. Translating gives CASRLGGQGGYEQYF.

This chain joins TRBV14 and TRBJ2-3; TRBD2 might be the D (5 bases). The V and J ends lost 1 base and 1 base respectively, with 12 bases between them. Germline CDR1 and CDR2: SGHDN and FVKESK. This CDR3 has 16 residues. This chain's CDR3 is CASSQGVSGRTDTQYF. As DNA, the CDR3 is TGTGCCAGCAGCCAAGGAGTCAGCGGTCGCACAGATACGCAGTATTTT.

CDR3 residues: CASSPLDSLYGYTF. CDR3 nucleotide sequence: TGTGCCAGCAGCCCCTTGGACAGCCTCTATGGCTACACCTTC. The gene calls are TRBV7-8 and TRBJ1-2, with TRBD1 as a possible D gene (6 bases). The germline V and J ends were trimmed by 5 bases and 4 bases, with 14 bases remaining between them. This CDR3 has 14 residues. Germline CDR1 and CDR2: SGHVS and FQNEAQ.

This clone was detected only a few times. This rearrangement joins TRBV19 to TRBJ2-3, with 10 bases identical to TRBD1. The CDR3 is made up of 15 amino acids. With V trimmed by 6 bases and J by 5 bases, 8 bases remained unmatched. Germline V CDR1 and CDR2: LNHDA, SQIVND (reference sequence). CDR3 loop: CASRARTGGRDTQYF. CDR3 nucleotides: TGTGCCAGTAGGGCAAGGACAGGGGGGCGAGATACGCAGTATTTT.

The chain links TRBV28 to TRBJ2-7, with 15 bases aligning to TRBD2. Germline V gene sequence: CDR1 MDHEN, CDR2 SYDVKM. V was pared by 3 bases and J by 1 base, with 13 bases of the junction left unmatched. This CDR3 is 20 amino acids long. The chain's CDR3 is CASSFRIVGLAGGGSYEQYF. CDR3 nucleotide sequence: TGTGCCAGCAGTTTTCGGATCGTGGGACTAGCGGGAGGAGGATCCTACGAGCAGTACTTC.

This clone was seen a single time. The rearrangement joins TRBV28 to TRBJ2-3, with 13 bases fitting TRBD2. The CDR3 sequence is 19 residues long. CDR1 is MDHEN and CDR2 is SYDVKM in the germline V gene. The V and J ends lost 5 bases and 1 base, in that order; junction bases with no gene match: 12. CDR3 nucleotide sequence: TGTGCCAGCAGTGGGACTAGCGGGACTAAGAGAATACGCACAGATACGCAGTATTTT. Its protein product is CASSGTSGTKRIRTDTQYF.

The chain joins TRBV27 to TRBJ1-4; 7 bases line up with TRBD1. This CDR3 comprises 14 residues. The germline CDR1 and CDR2 sequences are MNHEY and SMNVEV (reference sequence). With V trimmed by 5 bases and J by 5 bases, 5 bases remained unmatched. The CDR3 DNA reads as TGTGCCAGCAGTCTAGGGGGCGCCAATGAAAAACTGTTTTTT. This gives the protein CASSLGGANEKLFF. The full variable domain, completed using reference TRBV27 and TRBJ1-4, is EAQVTQNPRYLITVTGKKLTVTCSQNMNHEYMSWYRQDPGLGLRQIYYSMNVEVTDKGDVPEGYKVSRKEKRNFPLILESPSPNQTSLYFCASSLGGANEKLFFGSGTQLSVL.

This chain uses TRBV5-6 with TRBJ2-3; the D gene is possibly TRBD1 (6 bases). The CDR3 contains 15 residues. The V end lost 4 bases, the J end lost 2 bases, and 14 bases lay between the germline ends. The germline CDR1 and CDR2 sequences are SGHDT and YYEEEE. The CDR3 DNA sequence: TGTGCCAGCAGCAAAGACCGGGGACACACAGATACGCAGTATTTT. This translates into CASSKDRGHTDTQYF.

The J gene is TRBJ2-7, the V gene TRBV5-1; maybe TRBD1 (5 bases). Looked up from germline, CDR1 is SGHRS and CDR2 is YFSETQ. The CDR3 spans 14 residues. V gave up 1 base and J gave up 2 bases, with 10 bases separating them. Here the CDR3 reads CASSLNRPTYEQYF. CDR3 coding DNA: TGCGCCAGCAGCTTGAACAGGCCTACCTACGAGCAGTACTTC.

This chain's CDR3 is CASSENPGTEAQETQYF. DNA of the CDR3: TGTGCCAGCAGTGAGAATCCAGGGACAGAAGCCCAAGAGACCCAGTACTTC. The chain joins TRBV25-1 to TRBJ2-5, with TRBD1 matching 7 bases. J gave up 1 base and V 3 bases, and 11 bases lay outside the gene matches. The CDR3 length is 17 residues. CDR1 MGHDK and CDR2 SYGVNS come from the germline V gene.

This chain connects TRBV28 to TRBJ2-5; either TRBD1 or TRBD2 may fit D (5 bases each). Looked up from germline, CDR1 is MDHEN and CDR2 is SYDVKM. This CDR3 spans 11 amino acids. V lost 6 bases to trimming and J lost 3 bases, with 5 bases between them. The CDR3 loop reads CASRGEETQYF. The CDR3 coding sequence is TGTGCCAGCAGGGGGGAAGAGACCCAGTACTTC.

This clone turned up a few times. For the CDR3, the DNA is TGCGCCAGCAGCCAAGATCCCCGGGGTGCGGGGGATGGGGAGCAGTACTTC. This translates into CASSQDPRGAGDGEQYF. The chain employs TRBV4-1 and TRBJ2-7, with 7 bases identical to TRBD2. With V trimmed by 0 bases and J by 7 bases, 15 bases remained unmatched. The germline V gene has CDR1 MGHRA and CDR2 YSYEKL. This CDR3 has 17 amino acids.

J is TRBJ2-6 and V is TRBV5-4; possible D gene TRBD1, 6 bases. Trimming pared 4 bases from V and 4 bases from J, leaving 12 bases between. The CDR3 consists of 15 residues. Germline V gene sequence: CDR1 SGHNT, CDR2 YYREEE (reference sequence). The CDR3 nucleotides are TGTGCCAGCAGCCCGTCAGGGGCCGGGGCCAACGTCCTGACTTTC. It translates to CASSPSGAGANVLTF.

The J gene is TRBJ2-2, the V gene TRBV28; 9 nucleotides match TRBD2. Looked up from germline, CDR1 is MDHEN and CDR2 is SYDVKM. This CDR3 spans 16 amino acids. The V segment lost 4 bases and the J segment 4 bases; nucleotides outside the gene matches: 7. CDR3 nucleotide sequence: TGTGCCAGCAGTTCTCCGGGACTAGCTCTCACCGGGGAGCTGTTTTTT. Protein sequence: CASSSPGLALTGELFF.

This rearrangement joins TRBV5-4 to TRBJ2-2, with 8 bases matching TRBD2. CDR3 length equals 15 residues. After removal of 1 base from V and 4 bases from J, the junction contained 3 bases not matched to a gene. Germline V lookup: CDR1 SGHNT, CDR2 YYREEE (reference sequence). This CDR3 is CASSLLAGGTGELFF. The CDR3 DNA reads TGTGCCAGCAGCTTGTTGGCGGGGGGCACCGGGGAGCTGTTTTTT.